These 30 T cell receptor beta chains were sequenced from one sample in a study of cytomegalovirus exposure and HLA in healthy donors. 13 Jbeta primers and 60 Vbeta primers were used for the PCR. TCRdb keeps only in-frame clones here, not all; method: immunoSEQ multiplex PCR. This table has more than 100,000 clones, roughly 70% appearing once. Source material: PBMCs. The source is a woman aged 50 to 60 in good health and CMV-seronegative.

The chain recombines TRBV2 with TRBJ2-1, with 9 bases that match TRBD2. Germline V gene sequence: CDR1 SNHLY, CDR2 FYNNEI. With V trimmed by 2 bases and J by 3 bases, 5 bases remained unmatched. This CDR3 spans 16 amino acids. This CDR3 reads CASSEFAGGFYNEQFF. DNA for the CDR3: TGTGCCAGCAGTGAATTTGCGGGGGGGTTCTACAATGAGCAGTTCTTC. Based on the CDR3 plus reference TRBV2 and TRBJ2-1, the full variable domain is EPEVTQTPSHQVTQMGQEVILRCVPISNHLYFYWYRQILGQKVEFLVSFYNNEISEKSEIFDDQFSVERPDGSNFTLKIRSTKLEDSAMYFCASSEFAGGFYNEQFFGPGTRLTVL.

The chain carries TRBV4-3 and TRBJ2-1; the D gene is possibly TRBD2 (5 bases). This CDR3 region has 20 residues. CDR1 is LGHNA, CDR2 YSLEER, per germline. V dropped 1 base and J dropped 6 bases, with 28 bases sitting between them. The CDR3 spells CASSQVLPGSTPLFSNEQFF. The DNA for the CDR3 is TGCGCCAGCAGCCAAGTACTCCCGGGAAGTACACCTTTATTTAGCAATGAGCAGTTCTTC.

The chain links TRBV5-4 to TRBJ2-1, with D perhaps matching TRBD2 (7 bases). Trimming left V 0 bases short and J 9 bases short, with 13 bases between. Germline V CDR1 and CDR2: SGHNT, YYREEE (reference sequence). The CDR3 runs to 14 residues. Written as DNA, the CDR3 is TGTGCCAGCAGCTTGGAGGGGGGGGCACTTGAGCAGTTCTTC. It codes for CASSLEGGALEQFF. Complete variable domain (other parts from reference TRBV5-4 and TRBJ2-1): ETGVTQSPTHLIKTRGQQVTLRCSSQSGHNTVSWYQQALGQGPQFIFQYYREEENGRGNFPPRFSGLQFPNYSSELNVNALELDDSALYLCASSLEGGALEQFFGPGTRLTVL.

This chain's CDR3 is CASSLSTQGAGTEAFF. The CDR3 DNA is TGTGCCAGCAGTTTATCCACACAGGGGGCTGGCACTGAAGCTTTCTTT. V gene TRBV27 combines with J gene TRBJ1-1, with TRBD1 matching over 9 bases. V lost 0 bases, J lost 4 bases, and 6 bases stayed unmatched. CDR1 is MNHEY and CDR2 is SMNVEV in the germline V gene (reference sequence). The CDR3 is 16 residues long.

V is TRBV19 and J is TRBJ2-3; 7 bases fit TRBD2. The CDR3 consists of 16 residues. Germline CDR1 reads LNHDA; CDR2 reads SQIVND (reference sequence). V lost 4 bases to trimming and J lost 2 bases; unmatched junction nucleotides: 9. For the CDR3, the DNA is TGTGCCAGTAGTAGAGGACTAGTAGGGGACACAGATACGCAGTATTTT. As protein: CASSRGLVGDTDTQYF.

The CDR3 DNA follows: TGCGCCAGCAGCTTGAGTCGAGGGATCAGCCTACTACGCACAGATACGCAGTATTTT. Translating gives CASSLSRGISLLRTDTQYF. This chain joins TRBV5-1 and TRBJ2-3; tentative D call: TRBD2 (5 bases). Trimming removed 1 base at V and 1 base at J, with 22 bases between. The germline gives CDR1 SGHRS, CDR2 YFSETQ. The CDR3 contains 19 residues. The complete variable domain, with remaining parts taken from reference TRBV5-1 and TRBJ2-3, reads KAGVTQTPRYLIKTRGQQVTLSCSPISGHRSVSWYQQTPGQGLQFLFEYFSETQRNKGNFPGRFSGRQFSNSRSEMNVSTLELGDSALYLCASSLSRGISLLRTDTQYFGPGTRLTVL.

This chain joins TRBV6-5 and TRBJ2-1; 9 bases fit TRBD2. Germline-derived CDR1 and CDR2 are MNHEY and SVGAGI. This CDR3 spans 15 amino acids. V lost 4 bases, J lost 5 bases, and 6 bases stayed unmatched. CDR3 DNA sequence: TGTGCCAGCAGTTCTTCCGGACTAGCGAACAATGAGCAGTTCTTC. This gives the protein CASSSSGLANNEQFF.

In nucleotides, the CDR3 is TGTGCCAGTAGTATGTCCCGGCAGGGAGGCTACAATCAGCCCCAGCATTTT. This translates into CASSMSRQGGYNQPQHF. The V call is TRBV19, the J call TRBJ1-5, with D possibly matching TRBD1 (5 bases). The CDR3 runs 17 residues. The V gene's germline CDR1 is LNHDA and CDR2 SQIVND (reference sequence). V lost 3 bases and J 3 bases, leaving 18 bases between the germline ends.

V gene TRBV21-1 combines with J gene TRBJ2-7; TRBD1, the table's D call, lacks a check against the DNA. TRBV21-1 is designated a pseudogene. CDR3 length: 16 amino acids. The CDR3 here is CASSEEPGTGLHEQYF. CDR3 DNA sequence: TGTGCCAGCAGCGAAGAACCGGGGACAGGGTTGCACGAGCAGTACTTC.

The gene calls are TRBV11-2 and TRBJ1-2, with TRBD1 as a possible D gene (6 bases). Germline V gene data show CDR1 as SGHAT and CDR2 as FQNNGV. The CDR3 covers 15 residues. Trimming stripped 3 bases from V and 6 bases from J, with 17 bases between. The CDR3 loop is CASSLDRLSLNGYTF. The CDR3 DNA is TGTGCCAGCAGCTTGGACAGATTGTCCTTGAATGGCTACACCTTC.

V gene TRBV30 combines with J gene TRBJ2-1; weak D call: TRBD1 (5 bases). CDR3 length equals 14 residues. The germline V gene encodes CDR1 GTSNPN and CDR2 SVGIG (reference sequence). Trimming shortened V by 4 bases and J by 13 bases, and 23 bases separated the two germline ends. As DNA, the CDR3 is TGTGCCTGGACCCTAGGTCAGGGTCGAAAGAGCCAGTTCTTC. Protein product: CAWTLGQGRKSQFF.

V gene TRBV10-3 combines with J gene TRBJ1-2, with D perhaps matching TRBD1 (5 bases). V was clipped by 5 bases and J by 2 bases, with 9 bases between them. The CDR3 is 13 amino acids. Germline CDR1 is ENHRY and CDR2 is SYGVKD. The CDR3 DNA is TGTGCCATCAGTAATCAGGGAAACTATGGCTACACCTTC. Protein: CAISNQGNYGYTF.

The chain is built from TRBV5-1 and TRBJ2-5; D remains unclear. Germline V gene lookup returns CDR1 SGHRS and CDR2 YFSETQ. This CDR3 has 12 residues. The V gene lost 3 bases and the J gene lost 5 bases, with 8 bases spanning the gap. CDR3 bases: TGCGCCAGCAGCTCCCAGATGGAGACCCAGTACTTC. This sequence encodes CASSSQMETQYF.

There are a few counts of this clone. V and J are TRBV11-2 and TRBJ1-1; a weak D match, TRBD1 (6 bases). This CDR3 contains 13 residues. Germline lookup yields CDR1 SGHAT and CDR2 FQNNGV. V dropped 0 bases and J dropped 11 bases, with 13 bases sitting between them. In DNA form, the CDR3 reads TGTGCCAGCAGCTTAGAGGGGGCGGGTAGGGCTTTCTTT. As protein: CASSLEGAGRAFF.

The chain uses TRBV5-1 and TRBJ2-1; 12 bases match TRBD2. V was clipped by 7 bases and J by 2 bases; unmatched bases: 4. Germline loops: CDR1 SGHRS, CDR2 YFSETQ. The CDR3 covers 15 residues. CDR3 region: CASSRTSGTYNEQFF. The CDR3 region has the DNA TGCGCCAGCTCTAGGACTAGCGGGACCTACAATGAGCAGTTCTTC.

The chain has TRBV7-3 and TRBJ2-5, with TRBD2 matching over 14 bases. Germline V gene data show CDR1 as SGHTA and CDR2 as FQGTGA. CDR3 length equals 15 residues. Unmatched junction bases numbered 3, after V lost 5 bases and J lost 4 bases. This CDR3 is CASSKGLAGAETQYF. Here the CDR3 DNA reads TGTGCCAGCAGCAAGGGACTAGCGGGAGCAGAGACCCAGTACTTC. Looking up the rest from reference TRBV7-3 and TRBJ2-5 gives the full variable domain: GAGVSQTPSNKVTEKGKYVELRCDPISGHTALYWYRQSLGQGPEFLIYFQGTGAADDSGLPNDRFFAVRPEGSVSTLKIQRTERGDSAVYLCASSKGLAGAETQYFGPGTRLLVL.

The CDR3 DNA reads TGCGCCAGCAGCCTGGAGAGGACAGCCACTAATGAAAAACTGTTTTTT. Translation: CASSLERTATNEKLFF. This chain uses TRBV5-1 with TRBJ1-4, with D possibly being TRBD1 (6 bases). Germline CDR1 and CDR2: SGHRS and YFSETQ. Trimming stripped 4 bases from V and 2 bases from J, with 15 bases between. The CDR3 extends over 16 amino acids.

This clone was counted a few times. V usage is TRBV10-1 and J usage is TRBJ1-3; 8 bases map to TRBD1. The CDR3 has 16 residues. Germline trimming cut 6 bases from V and 6 bases from J; bases unmatched to any gene: 13. The germline gives CDR1 WNHNN, CDR2 SYGVQD (reference sequence). CDR3 region: CASRGLWGQAINTIYF. The CDR3 DNA follows: TGCGCCAGCAGGGGCTTGTGGGGACAGGCGATAAACACCATATATTTT.

This clone was seen more than once but under ten times. The chain joins TRBV5-1 to TRBJ1-2; D is ambiguous. The germline gives CDR1 SGHRS, CDR2 YFSETQ. V lost 0 bases and J lost 8, with 11 bases in between. This CDR3 comprises 13 residues. The DNA of the CDR3 is TGCGCCAGCAGCTTGGCGGGAAACCGGGGCTACACCTTC. Its protein product is CASSLAGNRGYTF.

V usage is TRBV29-1 and J usage is TRBJ1-5; TRBD1 matches at 10 bases. With V trimmed by 3 bases and J by 3 bases, 8 bases remained unmatched. CDR1 is SQVTM, CDR2 ANQGSEA, per germline. This CDR3 has 16 residues. DNA for the CDR3: TGCAGCGTTGACTCGGGGGGGACAGGGGCCAATCAGCCCCAGCATTTT. Protein: CSVDSGGTGANQPQHF.

The chain has TRBV10-1 and TRBJ2-1, with 8 bases aligning to TRBD2. This CDR3 has 16 amino acids. Germline CDR1 and CDR2: WNHNN and SYGVQD (reference sequence). After removal of 3 bases from V and 7 bases from J, the junction contained 11 bases not matched to a gene. In DNA, the CDR3 is TGCGCCAGCAGTGACCCCGGGGAGCGGGGGTGGAATGAGCAGTTCTTC. This translates into CASSDPGERGWNEQFF.

The genes are TRBV10-3 and TRBJ2-1; 8 nucleotides agree with TRBD2. Germline V gene lookup returns CDR1 ENHRY and CDR2 SYGVKD. J gave up 5 bases and V 9 bases, and 3 bases lay outside the gene matches. This CDR3 contains 12 residues. CDR3 protein: CAIAGAHNEQFF. CDR3 DNA sequence: TGTGCCATAGCGGGGGCCCACAATGAGCAGTTCTTC.

The chain has TRBV4-1 and TRBJ2-1; 10 positions match TRBD2. Germline CDR1 is MGHRA and CDR2 is YSYEKL. The CDR3 is 17 residues long. Trimming cost V 5 bases and J 0 bases; bases outside gene matches: 7. CDR3 nucleotides: TGCGCCAGCAGCAAAGGACTAGCGGCTAGCTCCTACAATGAGCAGTTCTTC. As protein: CASSKGLAASSYNEQFF.

This clone has only a few counts. V usage is TRBV14 and J usage is TRBJ2-5; TRBD2 is a possible D gene (6 bases). The germline V gene has CDR1 SGHDN and CDR2 FVKESK. V was pared by 5 bases and J by 1 base, with 26 bases between. The CDR3 covers 19 residues. CDR3 protein: CASSTLRGLRDRRQETQYF. DNA for the CDR3: TGTGCCAGCAGCACTCTAAGGGGTCTGCGGGACCGGCGCCAAGAGACCCAGTACTTC.

With regard to this clone: The same CDR3 also results from other DNA sequences found in this sample. The rearrangement uses TRBV28 and TRBJ2-5, with TRBD2 identical over 14 bases. The V gene end was trimmed by 3 bases and the J gene end by 4 bases; junction bases not matched to a gene: 4. Germline lookup yields CDR1 MDHEN and CDR2 SYDVKM. The CDR3 is 16 amino acids. CDR3: CASSFGLAGGRETQYF. In nucleotides, the CDR3 is TGTGCCAGCAGTTTCGGACTAGCGGGAGGACGAGAGACCCAGTACTTC.

The rearrangement links TRBV4-3 to TRBJ2-7; possibly TRBD2 for D (6 bases). The CDR3 length is 15 residues. Germline-derived CDR1 and CDR2 are LGHNA and YSLEER. Trimming took 0 bases from V and 3 from J, leaving 12 bases between them. This CDR3 reads CASSQEWGLNYEQYF. CDR3 sequence (DNA): TGCGCCAGCAGCCAAGAGTGGGGACTTAACTACGAGCAGTACTTC.

The chain couples TRBV11-3 to TRBJ1-5, with D tentatively TRBD1 (5 bases). This CDR3 has 13 amino acids. V was clipped by 3 bases and J by 5 bases, with 8 bases between them. Germline CDR1 reads SGHNT; CDR2 reads YENEEA. The CDR3, as DNA: TGTGCCAGCAGCTTTGGGGGGGATCAGCCCCAGCATTTT. It encodes CASSFGGDQPQHF. Drawing the rest from reference TRBV11-3 and TRBJ1-5, the complete variable domain is EAGVVQSPRYKIIEKKQPVAFWCNPISGHNTLYWYLQNLGQGPELLIRYENEEAVDDSQLPKDRFSAERLKGVDSTLKIQPAELGDSAVYLCASSFGGDQPQHFGDGTRLSIL.

For this clone: The sample has other DNA sequences that encode this CDR3 too. The rearrangement joins TRBV5-6 to TRBJ1-5, with unresolved D. The CDR3 consists of 12 residues. The germline V gene has CDR1 SGHDT and CDR2 YYEEEE. The V and J ends lost 1 base and 5 bases respectively, with 4 bases between them. The CDR3 DNA reads as TGTGCCAGCAGCTTGCTAGATCAGCCCCAGCATTTT. Its protein product is CASSLLDQPQHF.

The V gene is TRBV28, the J gene TRBJ1-4; 11 bases agree with TRBD1. This CDR3 region has 16 residues. Trimming took 4 bases from V and 7 from J; bases not matched to a gene: 8. CDR1 and CDR2 from the germline V gene are MDHEN and SYDVKM. CDR3 sequence: CASSSARGTGGEKLFF. The CDR3 DNA reads as TGTGCCAGCAGTTCAGCCCGGGGGACAGGGGGTGAAAAACTGTTTTTT.

V and J are TRBV15 and TRBJ2-1; D gene ambiguous. Trimming stripped 0 bases from V and 4 bases from J, with 4 bases between. This CDR3 has 13 amino acids. Germline V CDR1 and CDR2: LNHNV, YYDKDF (reference sequence). The CDR3, as DNA: TGTGCCACCAGCAGAGAAGCATACAATGAGCAGTTCTTC. Translation gives CATSREAYNEQFF.